The sequence of this TCR beta chain was determined in a study of T cell repertoires in ileal Crohn's disease (dated by TCRdb to the late 2010s). About the investigation overall: At the time of surgery, roughly a third of patients were active smokers, and the median duration of disease was 6.5 to 8.5 years. Every patient underwent surgery because of a complication, which was stricturing disease in approximately 60% of cases and penetrating disease in about 39%. About half of the patients received postoperative therapy: eleven to twelve received thiopurines and 15 to 20 received anti-TNF agents. A prospective multicentre cohort supplied the roughly 59 Crohn's disease patients whose TCR repertoires were analysed. The study was conducted in parallel with a multicentre cohort built to find predictors of early endoscopic recurrence after ileocolonic resection. Endoscopic postoperative recurrence was defined as a Rutgeerts score above i0. A total of some 170 mucosal samples from about 57 patients were sequenced, collected from several sites on the surgical specimen as well as at postoperative endoscopy.

Overall results and qualifications from the work: Patients who were active smokers at surgery had a significantly higher proportion of clonal expansions than non-smokers (around 25% vs 18%, p=0.02). Only a subgroup of patients, of unstated size, had their mucosal CD4 and CD8 T cells sorted and sequenced. Compared with CD4 T cells, sorted CD8 T cells held more high-frequency clones, which suggests that the mucosal expansions were mostly CD8. Endoscopic recurrence was linked to a higher percentage of high-frequency clones at surgery, and recurrence occurred in every patient whose clonality exceeded 26.8% (18/57).

A word on this clone: Its antigen is not yet known. Base qualities are missing; no much larger clone stands one base away.

Five hundred nanograms of biopsy DNA per sample were submitted for commercial TCRB immunosequencing. CDR3 regions were amplified from genomic DNA by Adaptive Biotechnology using a two-step, amplification bias-controlled multiplex PCR. In the first PCR, primers covered every V and J gene segment, and in the second PCR, barcodes and Illumina adapters were added. CDR3 libraries were sequenced using an Illumina instrument. Concerning the study's data processing: Analysis combined the vendor-provided pipelines with custom analysis of raw data in R/Bioconductor under R version 3.3.0. Clonality, which ranges from 0 to 1, was calculated as the inverse of the normalised Shannon entropy across all productive clones. The repertoire share taken up by the top 100 clones defined high-frequency clones, and only clones that passed a 95% confidence test were kept. Repertoire diversity was measured with the Simpson index, and overlap between samples was measured with the Morisita-Horn index. Sourced from immuneACCESS, this table was stored by TCRdb with only in-frame sequences that have V and J called. A share of the clones is absent; for the studies checked, an unresolved V gene accounts for under half, and the remainder has no known explanation. D and trimming were read from the DNA, whereas the V and J calls and clone size are those reported in that table. This sample has about 10,000 clones in its table, and roughly four fifths of those were observed once. Approximately 4.2% of the sample rests with the top ten.

Spanning cysteine to phenylalanine, the CDR3 consists of 16 amino acids. Only the CDR3 region is kept as DNA, spanning 48 bases read in frame from base 1. Adults with ileal or ileocolonic Crohn's disease for whom ileocolonic resection was indicated were considered eligible. Whole ileal mucosal biopsies were kept frozen at -80 degrees C prior to DNA extraction. Genomic DNA was extracted from frozen whole biopsies using a TRizol-based method and was quantified with a NanoDrop 2000 spectrophotometer. What was sequenced was ileal tissue. The TCR was taken from an adult with Crohn's disease. The chain is made from TRBV21-1 and TRBJ2-5; the table's D call of TRBD1 was not tested on the DNA. TRBV21-1 constitutes a pseudogene. This receptor has the CDR3 CASSKDGQGSQETQYF. DNA sequence: TGTGCCAGCAGCAAAGACGGGCAGGGATCACAAGAGACCCAGTACTTC.